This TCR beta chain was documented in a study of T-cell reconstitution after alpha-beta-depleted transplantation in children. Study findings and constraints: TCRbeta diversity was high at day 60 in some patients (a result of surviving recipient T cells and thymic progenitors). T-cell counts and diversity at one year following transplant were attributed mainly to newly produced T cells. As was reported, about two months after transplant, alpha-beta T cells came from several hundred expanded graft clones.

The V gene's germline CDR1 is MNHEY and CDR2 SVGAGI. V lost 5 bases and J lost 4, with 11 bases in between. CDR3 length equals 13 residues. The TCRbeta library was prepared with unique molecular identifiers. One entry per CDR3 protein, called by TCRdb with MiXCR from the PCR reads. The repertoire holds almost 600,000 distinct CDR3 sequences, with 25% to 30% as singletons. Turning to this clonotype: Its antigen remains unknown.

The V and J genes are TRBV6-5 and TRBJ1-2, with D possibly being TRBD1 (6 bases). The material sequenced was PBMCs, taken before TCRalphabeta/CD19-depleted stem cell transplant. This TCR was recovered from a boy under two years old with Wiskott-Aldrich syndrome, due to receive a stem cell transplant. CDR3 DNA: TGTGCCAGCAGTACGGCAGGGGCCTATGGCTACACCTTC. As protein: CASSTAGAYGYTF.